This T cell receptor (beta chain) was captured in a study of T cell responses to AZD1222 COVID-19 vaccine. Study conclusions and caveats: Across the whole spike, CD4 TCRs peaked at regions 160-218 and 743-854. Nearly half of spike-specific TCRs reportedly target variant regions that are unmutated in the B.1.351 and B.1.1.7 variants.

The protocol was immunoSEQ multiplex PCR, while the TCRdb copy is restricted to in-frame clones and leaves out a portion. The sample lists approximately 60,000 clones; about four fifths were seen once. Notes on this clone: Its specificity is not known.

The source material was peripheral blood, sampled on day 0 of AZD1222 vaccination. This sequence was found in an adult in good health.

The CDR3 DNA follows: TGCAGTGCTAGTTTCGGACACAACACTGAAGCTTTCTTT. Protein sequence: CSASFGHNTEAFF. The chain joins TRBV20-1 to TRBJ1-1; tentatively, D is TRBD1 (5 bases). CDR1 is DFQATT, CDR2 SNEGSKA, per germline (reference sequence). The CDR3 is 13 residues long. Trimming cost V 3 bases and J 2 bases, with 10 bases left between them.